A single sample is the source of the 20 T cell receptor beta chains below, sequenced in a study of T cell responses to AZD1222 COVID-19 vaccine. Measured with immunoSEQ multiplex PCR; TCRdb has only the in-frame clones, and not every one. The sample shows approximately 120,000 clones, approximately 85% of them seen only once. The sequencing used peripheral blood, collected on day 0 of MenACWY control vaccination. These receptors were taken from an adult in good health.

This chain joins TRBV9 and TRBJ2-2, with 9 bases lining up with TRBD1. The V segment lost 4 bases and the J segment 6 bases; nucleotides outside the gene matches: 10. CDR3 size: 16 residues. In germline, CDR1 is SGDLS, CDR2 YYNGEE. The CDR3 nucleotides read TGTGCCAGCAGCACATTCCGGGACAGGGAAGCCGGGGAGCTGTTTTTT. Translation gives CASSTFRDREAGELFF.

The chain is built from TRBV9 and TRBJ2-7, with 10 bases identical to TRBD1. V trimming: 5 bases; J trimming: 1 base; junction bases outside the gene matches: 6. This CDR3 is 15 amino acids long. Germline V gene data show CDR1 as SGDLS and CDR2 as YYNGEE. The CDR3 DNA reads TGTGCCAGCAGTTCGGGGACAGGGGCGTCCTACGAGCAGTACTTC. This encodes CASSSGTGASYEQYF.

V and J are TRBV30 and TRBJ1-4; D remains unclear. Germline CDR1 and CDR2: GTSNPN and SVGIG (reference sequence). V lost 0 bases to trimming and J lost 4 bases, with 9 bases between them. The CDR3 totals 14 residues. In nucleotides, the CDR3 is TGTGCCTGGAGTGTTCTCTCTAATAATGAAAAACTGTTTTTT. Translated: CAWSVLSNNEKLFF.

This chain links TRBV5-6 with TRBJ2-1; D remains unclear. The CDR3 is made up of 11 amino acids. V shed 10 bases and J shed 6 bases, with 11 bases lying between them. Germline assignment: CDR1 SGHDT and CDR2 YYEEEE. The CDR3 sequence: CAGSVGNEQFF. In DNA form, the CDR3 reads TGTGCCGGAAGTGTGGGCAATGAGCAGTTCTTC.

The chain carries TRBV7-9 and TRBJ2-2; D is ambiguous. The CDR3 covers 11 residues. V shed 10 bases and J shed 2 bases, with 5 bases lying between them. CDR1 is SEHNR and CDR2 is FQNEAQ in the germline V gene (reference sequence). In DNA form, the CDR3 reads TGTGCCATACACAACACCGGGGAGCTGTTTTTT. This codes for CAIHNTGELFF.

The J gene is TRBJ1-4, the V gene TRBV5-6; no definite D call. V lost 0 bases and J 5 bases, leaving 11 bases between the germline ends. Germline loops: CDR1 SGHDT, CDR2 YYEEEE. The CDR3 sequence is 15 residues long. The CDR3 loop reads CASSLVDSRNEKLFF. CDR3 nucleotides: TGTGCCAGCAGCTTGGTGGACTCCCGGAATGAAAAACTGTTTTTT.

The CDR3 loop reads CASSLGQTYGYTF. The CDR3 region has the DNA TGTGCCAGCAGTTTAGGTCAGACTTATGGCTACACCTTC. The genes are TRBV28 and TRBJ1-2; no clear D. This CDR3 comprises 13 residues. Trimming took 2 bases from V and 5 from J, leaving 9 bases between them. Germline CDR1 is MDHEN and CDR2 is SYDVKM.

This clone was counted a few times. This chain joins TRBV4-3 and TRBJ2-1, with a possible D match to TRBD2 (6 bases). CDR1 is LGHNA, CDR2 YSLEER, per germline. Trimming shortened V by 3 bases and J by 7 bases, and 16 bases separated the two germline ends. This CDR3 is built from 15 residues. The CDR3 sequence is CASSQTPGLINEQFF. DNA of the CDR3: TGCGCCAGCAGCCAGACTCCGGGACTGATAAATGAGCAGTTCTTC.

The V gene is TRBV3-1 (or the pseudogene TRBV3-2), the J gene TRBJ2-7; the D is unclear. CDR1 and CDR2 from the germline V gene are LGHDT and YNNKEL (reference sequence). V was pared by 4 bases and J by 1 base, with 5 bases between. The CDR3 has 12 amino acids. Here the CDR3 DNA reads TGTGCCAGCAGCCTAGGTTCCTACGAGCAGTACTTC. The encoded protein is CASSLGSYEQYF.

CDR3 coding DNA: TGTGCCAGTAGTCCTGGGACAGATTCCCGCTACACCTTC. Encoded protein: CASSPGTDSRYTF. V is TRBV19 and J is TRBJ1-2, with 7 positions matching TRBD1. The CDR3 spans 13 residues. Looked up from germline, CDR1 is LNHDA and CDR2 is SQIVND (reference sequence). Trimming cost V 5 bases and J 9 bases; bases outside gene matches: 9.

This clone was found once. The chain recombines TRBV7-6 with TRBJ1-3, with 7 bases matching TRBD1. The CDR3 loop spans 15 amino acids. Per the germline V gene, CDR1 is SGHVS and CDR2 is FNYEAQ. The V and J ends lost 1 base and 3 bases, in that order; junction bases with no gene match: 3. The chain's CDR3 is CASSLGQGGGNTIYF. As DNA, the CDR3 is TGTGCCAGCAGCTTAGGACAGGGTGGTGGAAACACCATATATTTT.

This sequence joins TRBV11-2 and TRBJ2-1, with TRBD2 matching over 12 bases. The V gene end was trimmed by 5 bases and the J gene end by 7 bases; junction bases not matched to a gene: 12. This CDR3 contains 17 residues. Germline values: CDR1 SGHAT, CDR2 FQNNGV. In nucleotides, the CDR3 is TGTGCCAGCAGCGTCCGACTAGCGGGGGCCCCGTGGAATGAGCAGTTCTTC. It specifies CASSVRLAGAPWNEQFF.

The chain couples TRBV12-3 or TRBV12-4 to TRBJ2-1; D is ambiguous. CDR3 length: 12 residues. V was clipped by 7 bases and J by 5 bases, with 9 bases between them. The CDR3 here is CASTHGDNEQFF. In DNA form, the CDR3 reads TGTGCCAGCACTCATGGTGACAATGAGCAGTTCTTC.

This clone was detected only a few times. In nucleotides, the CDR3 is TGTGCCAGCCACAGGGGGCACGAGCAGTACTTC. Translating it yields CASHRGHEQYF. The rearrangement uses TRBV21-1 and TRBJ2-7; no check of the table's D call, TRBD1, against the DNA was made. TRBV21-1 is tagged as a pseudogene. This CDR3 spans 11 amino acids.

V and J are TRBV6-5 and TRBJ2-2; no firm D call. This CDR3 has 14 amino acids. In germline, CDR1 is MNHEY, CDR2 SVGAGI. Trimming took 8 bases from V and 1 from J, leaving 11 bases between them. CDR3 sequence (DNA): TGTGCCAGCTTCCGGACCCGGAACACCGGGGAGCTGTTTTTT. Its translation is CASFRTRNTGELFF.

The chain has TRBV5-6 and TRBJ1-2; 7 positions agree with TRBD1. Germline loops: CDR1 SGHDT, CDR2 YYEEEE. The ends lost 4 bases at V and 8 bases at J; junction bases unmatched: 11. This CDR3 comprises 14 residues. The CDR3 sequence: CASSPGRGLRGYTF. CDR3 nucleotide sequence: TGTGCCAGCAGCCCCGGGAGGGGGCTACGAGGCTACACCTTC.

V is TRBV28 and J is TRBJ2-7; 9 bases match TRBD1. The germline CDR1 and CDR2 sequences are MDHEN and SYDVKM. This CDR3 has 15 amino acids. V lost 5 bases to trimming and J lost 7 bases; unmatched junction nucleotides: 12. CDR3 sequence: CASSTWEQGAREQYF. The CDR3 DNA is TGTGCCAGCAGTACCTGGGAACAGGGGGCTCGGGAGCAGTACTTC. Based on the CDR3 plus reference TRBV28 and TRBJ2-7, the full variable domain is DVKVTQSSRYLVKRTGEKVFLECVQDMDHENMFWYRQDPGLGLRLIYFSYDVKMKEKGDIPEGYSVSREKKERFSLILESASTNQTSMYLCASSTWEQGAREQYFGPGTRLTVT.

The V and J genes are TRBV7-6 and TRBJ2-1, with D perhaps TRBD1 (6 bases). Trimming took 1 base from V and 1 from J, leaving 8 bases between them. CDR3 length: 15 residues. Germline values: CDR1 SGHVS, CDR2 FNYEAQ. The chain's CDR3 is CASSLGGQSYNEQFF. As DNA, the CDR3 is TGTGCCAGCAGCTTAGGAGGACAGTCCTACAATGAGCAGTTCTTC.

CDR3 nucleotides: TGTGCCTGGAGTGTACGGGTCACTGAAGCTTTCTTT. This sequence encodes CAWSVRVTEAFF. The gene calls are TRBV30 and TRBJ1-1; D is uncertain. V was clipped by 0 bases and J by 4 bases, with 6 bases between them. Germline values: CDR1 GTSNPN, CDR2 SVGIG (reference sequence). There are 12 residues in the CDR3. The whole variable domain, filled in from reference TRBV30 and TRBJ1-1, reads SQTIHQWPATLVQPVGSPLSLECTVEGTSNPNLYWYRQAAGRGLQLLFYSVGIGQISSEVPQNLSASRPQDRQFILSSKKLLLSDSGFYLCAWSVRVTEAFFGQGTRLTVV.

The V call is TRBV9, the J call TRBJ2-3; tentative D call: TRBD2 (5 bases). CDR1 is SGDLS, CDR2 YYNGEE, per germline. The germline V and J ends were trimmed by 2 bases and 4 bases, with 11 bases remaining between them. The CDR3 is made up of 14 amino acids. This chain's CDR3 is CASSVSGRADTQYF. CDR3 DNA sequence: TGTGCCAGCAGCGTGAGTGGGCGGGCAGATACGCAGTATTTT.